This note documents a single T cell receptor (beta chain) sequence. Its antigen remains unidentified. Base qualities are missing; no much larger clone stands one base away. The germline V gene specifies SGHRS as CDR1 and YFSETQ as CDR2. The CDR3, from cysteine to phenylalanine, totals 13 residues. This entry keeps only the CDR3 DNA: 39 bases, framed from base 1. V and J lose 5 bases and 6 bases, and a span of 14 bases separates them. The library relied on the immunoSEQ multiplex PCR assay. The multiplex PCR relied on a mix of 60 forward primers for TCR Vbeta segments and 13 reverse primers for TCR Jbeta segments. A multiplex PCR assay on genomic DNA amplified the CDR3 region of rearranged TCR beta genes. The amplified TCR beta libraries were sequenced on the Illumina HiSeq System as 87-base-pair reads. The paper's processing steps were these. In a later analysis, around 80 million unique TCR beta chains were counted across the roughly 700 repertoires, and roughly 11 million of these chains were shared by at least two donors. A nearest-neighbor algorithm error-corrected the raw reads and collapsed the reads into unique sequences, merging closely related sequences to remove PCR and sequencing errors. To assign V, D and J gene segments, CDR3 sequences were aligned to IMGT reference sequences. For a sequence to be retained, a match of at least six nucleotides was required to both a V gene segment and a J gene segment. Rearrangements were called productive when the CDR3 lacked stop codons and stayed in frame with V and J; all others were non-productive. Following IMGT convention, CDR3 was defined as the stretch from the second conserved V-encoded cysteine up to the conserved J-encoded phenylalanine. Sequences without an unambiguous match to a single V gene segment were excluded from the earlier analysis of a few hundred of the donors. In an earlier analysis of approximately 500 of the donors, a V segment was called functional when productive rearrangements were above 56.7%, and segregating when the standard deviation between donors exceeded 5%. A statistical classification framework was developed to diagnose cytomegalovirus status using the catalog of TCR beta chain sequences. A later analysis assigned V and J genes by comparing TCR nucleotide sequences with IMGT/GENE-DB human TR gene sequences. The TCRdist pipeline was used in a later analysis to assign CDR3 sequences and most-parsimonious VDJ recombination scenarios. In a later analysis, each TCR beta chain was defined by its CDR3 amino acid sequence together with its V-gene family, and reads without a unique V-gene family were excluded. As a way to deal with suspected cross-contamination and a sequencing artifact, a later analysis dropped nearly 600 nucleotide sequences that were highly shared and had low generation probability. A later analysis calculated a clonal expansion index for each public chain from normalized within-repertoire ranks of inferred template counts. In a later analysis, generation probabilities were computed using a VDJ recombination model fitted to out-of-frame rearrangements, and the results were checked against IGoR. In a later analysis, TCR-TCR, TCR-HLA and TCR-CMV co-occurrence was scored with hypergeometric tests, and a repertoire-size bias correction was applied to TCR pairs. In a later analysis, false discovery rates were estimated by permuting HLA or CMV assignments 20 times. In a later analysis, co-occurring TCRs were grouped with DBSCAN, and TCRdist sequence similarity was added when clustering was performed within HLA-allele-positive subsets. Repertoires with fewer than 30,000 or more than 120,000 public chains were left out of co-occurrence clustering, as were a few repertoires with anomalous nucleotide sharing. The table was pulled from immuneACCESS by TCRdb, which kept in-frame rearrangements only. Such tables lose some clones; where checked, under half of the loss comes from unresolved V genes, and the rest has no known cause. V, J and clone size derive from that table, while D and trimming were established from the DNA sequence. The sample contains 170,000 or so clones, 80% of them found a single time. The ten largest clones take up 1% of the sample.

The cohort consisted of 670 or so healthy bone marrow donors. All cohort members were sampled while nominally healthy, although unrecorded immune exposures were likely present. The donor tested CMV seropositive, placing the donor among the 290 or so seropositive members of the cohort. Each donor provided a peripheral blood sample, and peripheral blood mononuclear cells were used for TCR beta sequencing. Genomic DNA extraction from the blood cell samples was performed with the Qiagen DNeasy Blood Extraction Kit. The data belong to a study of cytomegalovirus exposure and HLA in healthy donors (dated by TCRdb to 2016 to 2017). Regarding the research as a whole: An earlier analysis of some 550 of the donors reported approximately 300 Gb of sequence data and some 120 million unique TCR beta sequences from about 179 million T cells. Approximately 300 gigabases of sequencing data and around 85 million unique TCR sequences made up an early release that covered 500 to 650 HLA-typed donors. Of the approximately 400 genotyped donors, approximately 80% were placed in the genetic ancestry cluster associated with self-reported Caucasian donors. The aim of the study was to test whether cataloging public T cell receptors could identify signatures of past pathogen exposure. Using immunosequencing, the study profiled T cell repertoires from approximately 700 subjects and related those repertoires to cytomegalovirus serostatus. Along with the approximately 650-subject first cohort, a separate validation cohort of over a hundred different subjects was used. The study combined high-throughput TCR immunosequencing, statistical association of individual TCRs with disease status, and machine learning to predict cytomegalovirus infection status. A later analysis re-examined previously published TCR beta repertoires from 600 to 700 donors and added high-resolution HLA genotyping to investigate patterns of TCR occurrence. Rather than using new phenotypic data, the later analysis identified candidate immune exposures from TCR beta sequences and from how often those sequences occurred across donors. An earlier analysis of 587 of the donors used high-throughput TCR beta sequencing to judge whether each TCR beta V gene segment behaved as functional or pseudogenic. Donor age, sex, ethnicity and CMV serostatus were compiled together with the repertoire data. A later genetic analysis took genome-wide SNP genotypes for 398 of the 666 donors and used that subset as a discovery cohort. All discovery cohort repertoires had been generated on a single sequencing platform. Class I and class II HLA loci were covered by the typing at four-digit resolution. The number of typed donors differed by locus: 629-630 for A, B, C, DRB1 and DQB1; 522 for DQA1; around 580 for DPA1; and about 450 for DPB1. Four to six DR-DQ haplotypes were handled as single units for association and clustering, since linkage in the cohort was strong. Across 300 to 500 genotyped donors of the cohort, an average of 235,054 unique TCR beta nucleotide sequences per donor were sequenced, and 15% to 20% of those sequences were non-productive. Broad study findings and their caveats: Because HLA typing was missing for some donors at each locus, association tests included only the typed subset. According to the authors, the approach could potentially be generalized to other disease states and immunological phenotypes. Several of the top co-occurrence clusters appeared to be linked to parvovirus B19, influenza, CMV and Epstein-Barr virus, according to a later analysis. According to a later genetic analysis, donors in an Asian-associated ancestry cluster had fewer N-insertions in productive TCRs than the approximately 700-donor mean. The only immune exposure information available for the cohort was CMV serostatus. A further reported finding was that TCR beta sequences accurately predicted the HLA-A and HLA-B alleles for most subjects in the first cohort. Broadly in line with IMGT annotations, most TCR beta V segments showed up in productive rearrangements about 90% or about 30% of the time in an earlier analysis of several hundred of the donors. According to a later analysis, most CMV-associated TCR beta chains appeared to be HLA-restricted, and the HLA associations seemed to be driven largely by CMV exposure. Some IMGT-functional V segments, including TRBV6-2 and TRBV6-3, could not be distinguished by the 87-base-pair reads and were therefore excluded. In a later analysis, HLA-associated TCR beta chains showed more clonal expansion and lower generation probabilities than non-associated chains that were equally common. Seventeen rarely observed V segments, including chromosome 9 orphons, were excluded from the earlier analysis of approximately 500 of the donors because counts were too low. In the study, around 160 TCR beta chains were listed as associated with cytomegalovirus. This cohort had only TCR beta chains sequenced, and the lack of alpha or paired-chain data limited which features could be detected. While some public TCRs were present in many individuals, most TCR sequences turned up only very rarely across donors. Assigning TCR associations to individual alleles was difficult when HLA alleles, especially DR and DQ, strongly co-occurred. An association between a missense DCLRE1C variant and V-gene and J-gene trimming of TCR beta chains was found in a later genetic analysis and replicated in an independent cohort. At a false discovery rate of 0.05, a later analysis linked some 18,000 TCR beta sequences to specific HLA alleles. The sequencing pipeline was judged likely to have produced a cluster of highly shared sequence variants as a technical artifact. In vitro tests confirmed that a few of the cytomegalovirus-associated TCR beta chains recognize cytomegalovirus antigens. The presence/absence analyses assumed that sequencing depth was roughly uniform across donors, and that assumption may not be true. Correlated functional status among segregating V segments might be attributable to linkage disequilibrium, but an unknown experimental factor could not be ruled out. In a later analysis, TCR association rates were found to vary across HLA loci, with the most associated TCRs seen for DRB1 alleles and the fewest for HLA-C alleles. In both the original and validation cohorts, the classifier was reported to diagnose cytomegalovirus status with high specificity and sensitivity.

The chain is encoded by TRBV5-1 joined to TRBJ1-2; TRBD1 could be the D gene, as 6 bases match. This receptor was obtained from a woman aged 45-65 years in good health and CMV-seropositive. The sample taken for sequencing was PBMCs. The bases read TGCGCCAGCAGTCAAGGGGGGGCAGATGGCTACACCTTC. Translated, this gives CASSQGGADGYTF. Extended through the reference TRBV5-1 and TRBJ1-2 proteins, this CDR3 yields the full variable domain: KAGVTQTPRYLIKTRGQQVTLSCSPISGHRSVSWYQQTPGQGLQFLFEYFSETQRNKGNFPGRFSGRQFSNSRSEMNVSTLELGDSALYLCASSQGGADGYTFGSGTRLTVV.